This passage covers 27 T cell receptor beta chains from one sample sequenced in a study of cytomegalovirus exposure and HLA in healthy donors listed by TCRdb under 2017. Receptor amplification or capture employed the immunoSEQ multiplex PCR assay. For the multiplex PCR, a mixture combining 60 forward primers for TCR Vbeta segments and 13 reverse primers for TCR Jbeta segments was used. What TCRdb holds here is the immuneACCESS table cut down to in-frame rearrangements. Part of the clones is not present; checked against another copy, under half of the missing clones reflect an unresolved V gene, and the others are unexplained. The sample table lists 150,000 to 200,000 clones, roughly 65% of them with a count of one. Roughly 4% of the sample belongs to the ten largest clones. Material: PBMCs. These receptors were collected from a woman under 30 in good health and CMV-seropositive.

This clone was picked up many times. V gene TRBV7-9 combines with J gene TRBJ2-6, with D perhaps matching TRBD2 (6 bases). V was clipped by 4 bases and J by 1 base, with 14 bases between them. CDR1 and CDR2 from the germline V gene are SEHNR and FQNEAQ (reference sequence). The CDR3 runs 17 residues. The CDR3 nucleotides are TGTGCCAGCAGCTCGCGGTTCGGGACTTCTGGGGCCAACGTCCTGACTTTC. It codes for CASSSRFGTSGANVLTF.

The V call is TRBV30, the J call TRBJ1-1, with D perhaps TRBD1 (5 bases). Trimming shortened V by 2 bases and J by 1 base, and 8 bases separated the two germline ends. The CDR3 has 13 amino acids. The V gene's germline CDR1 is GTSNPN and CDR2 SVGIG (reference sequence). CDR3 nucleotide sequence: TGTGCCTGGAGTATTGGACAGAACACTGAAGCTTTCTTT. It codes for CAWSIGQNTEAFF.

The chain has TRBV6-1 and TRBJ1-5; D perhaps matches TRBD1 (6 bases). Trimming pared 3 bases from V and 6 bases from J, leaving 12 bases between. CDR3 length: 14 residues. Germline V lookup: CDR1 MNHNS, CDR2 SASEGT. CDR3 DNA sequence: TGTGCCAGCAGTGATACCCCCAGGGGTCAGCCCCAGCATTTT. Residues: CASSDTPRGQPQHF.

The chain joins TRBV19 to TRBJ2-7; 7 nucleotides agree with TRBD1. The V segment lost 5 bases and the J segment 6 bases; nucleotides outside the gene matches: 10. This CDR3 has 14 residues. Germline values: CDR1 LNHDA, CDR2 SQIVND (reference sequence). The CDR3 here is CASSVLDRDREQYF. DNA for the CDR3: TGTGCCAGTAGTGTCCTCGACAGGGATCGCGAGCAGTACTTC.

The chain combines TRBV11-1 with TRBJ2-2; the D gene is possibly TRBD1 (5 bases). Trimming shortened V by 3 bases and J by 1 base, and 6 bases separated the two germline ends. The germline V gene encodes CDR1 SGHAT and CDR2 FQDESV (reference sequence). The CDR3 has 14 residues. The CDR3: CASSFQGNTGELFF. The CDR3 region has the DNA TGTGCCAGCAGCTTTCAGGGGAACACCGGGGAGCTGTTTTTT.

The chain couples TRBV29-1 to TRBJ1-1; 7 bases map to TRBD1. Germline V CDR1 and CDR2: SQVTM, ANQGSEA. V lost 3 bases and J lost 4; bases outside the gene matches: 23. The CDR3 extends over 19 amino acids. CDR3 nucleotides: TGCAGCGTTGAGGGTCGGATGGACAGGACCGCCTCGAAAGCCACTGAAGCTTTCTTT. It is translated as CSVEGRMDRTASKATEAFF. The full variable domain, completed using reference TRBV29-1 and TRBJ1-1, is SAVISQKPSRDICQRGTSLTIQCQVDSQVTMMFWYRQQPGQSLTLIATANQGSEATYESGFVIDKFPISRPNLTFSTLTVSNMSPEDSSIYLCSVEGRMDRTASKATEAFFGQGTRLTVV.

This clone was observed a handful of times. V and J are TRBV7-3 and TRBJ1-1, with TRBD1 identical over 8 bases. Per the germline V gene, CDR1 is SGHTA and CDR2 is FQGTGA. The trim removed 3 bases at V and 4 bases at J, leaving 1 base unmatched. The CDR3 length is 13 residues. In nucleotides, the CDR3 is TGTGCCAGCAGCTTTCAGGGGGCCACTGAAGCTTTCTTT. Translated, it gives CASSFQGATEAFF.

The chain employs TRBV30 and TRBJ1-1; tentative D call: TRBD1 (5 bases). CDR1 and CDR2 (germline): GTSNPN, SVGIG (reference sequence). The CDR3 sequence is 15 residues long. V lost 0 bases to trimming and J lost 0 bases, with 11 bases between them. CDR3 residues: CAWSVGQGMNTEAFF. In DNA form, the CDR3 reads TGTGCCTGGAGTGTAGGGCAGGGCATGAACACTGAAGCTTTCTTT.

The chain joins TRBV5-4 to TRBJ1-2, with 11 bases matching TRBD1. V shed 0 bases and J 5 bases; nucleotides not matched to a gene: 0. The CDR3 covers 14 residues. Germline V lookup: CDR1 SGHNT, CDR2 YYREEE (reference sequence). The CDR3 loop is CASSLGDRGYGYTF. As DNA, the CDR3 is TGTGCCAGCAGCTTGGGGGACAGGGGGTATGGCTACACCTTC. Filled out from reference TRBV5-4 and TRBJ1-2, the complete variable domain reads ETGVTQSPTHLIKTRGQQVTLRCSSQSGHNTVSWYQQALGQGPQFIFQYYREEENGRGNFPPRFSGLQFPNYSSELNVNALELDDSALYLCASSLGDRGYGYTFGSGTRLTVV.

This CDR3 is CASSYYPGGTYNEQFF. CDR3 bases: TGCGCCAGCAGTTATTACCCAGGGGGTACCTACAATGAGCAGTTCTTC. The rearrangement joins TRBV5-1 to TRBJ2-1; 7 bases agree with TRBD1. The CDR3 length is 16 residues. In germline, CDR1 is SGHRS, CDR2 YFSETQ. After removal of 5 bases from V and 2 bases from J, the junction contained 10 bases not matched to a gene. Variable domain in full (rest from reference TRBV5-1 and TRBJ2-1): KAGVTQTPRYLIKTRGQQVTLSCSPISGHRSVSWYQQTPGQGLQFLFEYFSETQRNKGNFPGRFSGRQFSNSRSEMNVSTLELGDSALYLCASSYYPGGTYNEQFFGPGTRLTVL.

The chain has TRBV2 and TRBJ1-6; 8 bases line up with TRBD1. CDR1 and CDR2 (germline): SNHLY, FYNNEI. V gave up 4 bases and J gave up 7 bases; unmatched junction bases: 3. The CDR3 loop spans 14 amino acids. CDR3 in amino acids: CASSARDRNSPLHF. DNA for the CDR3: TGTGCCAGCAGTGCGAGGGACAGGAATTCACCCCTCCACTTT.

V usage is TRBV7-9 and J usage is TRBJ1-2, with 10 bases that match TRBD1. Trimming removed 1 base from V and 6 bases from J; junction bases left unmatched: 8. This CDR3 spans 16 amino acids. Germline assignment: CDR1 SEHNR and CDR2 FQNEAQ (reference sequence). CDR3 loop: CASSLVWDRGFDGYTF. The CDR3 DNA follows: TGTGCCAGCAGCTTAGTTTGGGACAGGGGCTTTGATGGCTACACCTTC.

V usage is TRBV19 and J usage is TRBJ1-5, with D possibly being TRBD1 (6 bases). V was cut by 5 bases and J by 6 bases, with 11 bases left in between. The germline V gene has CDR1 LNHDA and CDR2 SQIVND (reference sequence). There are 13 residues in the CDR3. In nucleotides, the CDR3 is TGTGCCAGTAGTTTACAGGGTCCTCAGCCCCAGCATTTT. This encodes CASSLQGPQPQHF.

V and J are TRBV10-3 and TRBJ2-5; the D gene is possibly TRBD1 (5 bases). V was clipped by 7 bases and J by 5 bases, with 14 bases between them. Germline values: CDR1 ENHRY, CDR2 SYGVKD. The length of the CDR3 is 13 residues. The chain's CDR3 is CAIKDSEWETQYF. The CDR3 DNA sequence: TGTGCCATCAAAGACAGTGAATGGGAGACCCAGTACTTC.

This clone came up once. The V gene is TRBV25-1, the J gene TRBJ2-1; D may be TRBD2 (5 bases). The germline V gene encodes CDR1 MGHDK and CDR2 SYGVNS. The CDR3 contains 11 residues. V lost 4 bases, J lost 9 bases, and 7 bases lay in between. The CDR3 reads CASSGAGEQFF. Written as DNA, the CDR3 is TGTGCCAGCAGTGGGGCGGGTGAGCAGTTCTTC.

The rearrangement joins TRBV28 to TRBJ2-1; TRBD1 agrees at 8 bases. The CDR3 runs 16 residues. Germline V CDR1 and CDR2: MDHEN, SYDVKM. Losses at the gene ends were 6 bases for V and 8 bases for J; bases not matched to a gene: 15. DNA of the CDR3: TGTGCCAGCAGGCCTCCGCCCCTCGACAGGGGAGATGAGCAGTTCTTC. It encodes CASRPPPLDRGDEQFF. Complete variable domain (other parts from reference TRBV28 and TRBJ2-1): DVKVTQSSRYLVKRTGEKVFLECVQDMDHENMFWYRQDPGLGLRLIYFSYDVKMKEKGDIPEGYSVSREKKERFSLILESASTNQTSMYLCASRPPPLDRGDEQFFGPGTRLTVL.

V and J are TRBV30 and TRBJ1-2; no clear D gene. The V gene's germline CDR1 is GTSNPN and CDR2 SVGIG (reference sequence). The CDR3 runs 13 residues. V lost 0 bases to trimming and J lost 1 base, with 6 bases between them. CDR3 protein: CAWSVQSNYGYTF. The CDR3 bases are TGTGCCTGGAGTGTACAGAGTAACTATGGCTACACCTTC. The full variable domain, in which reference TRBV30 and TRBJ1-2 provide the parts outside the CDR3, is SQTIHQWPATLVQPVGSPLSLECTVEGTSNPNLYWYRQAAGRGLQLLFYSVGIGQISSEVPQNLSASRPQDRQFILSSKKLLLSDSGFYLCAWSVQSNYGYTFGSGTRLTVV.

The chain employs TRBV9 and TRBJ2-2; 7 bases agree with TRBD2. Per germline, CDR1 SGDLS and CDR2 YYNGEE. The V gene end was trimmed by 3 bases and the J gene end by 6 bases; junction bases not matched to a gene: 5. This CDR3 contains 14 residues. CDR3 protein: CASSARLAAGELFF. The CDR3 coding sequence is TGTGCCAGCAGCGCAAGACTAGCAGCCGGGGAGCTGTTTTTT.

This CDR3 is CASTLGTSGSYEQYF. As DNA, the CDR3 is TGTGCCAGTACCCTAGGGACTAGCGGGTCCTACGAGCAGTACTTC. V gene TRBV19 combines with J gene TRBJ2-7, with 12 bases lining up with TRBD2. V lost 7 bases to trimming and J lost 1 base; unmatched junction nucleotides: 5. The CDR3 extends over 15 amino acids. Germline V gene data show CDR1 as LNHDA and CDR2 as SQIVND (reference sequence).

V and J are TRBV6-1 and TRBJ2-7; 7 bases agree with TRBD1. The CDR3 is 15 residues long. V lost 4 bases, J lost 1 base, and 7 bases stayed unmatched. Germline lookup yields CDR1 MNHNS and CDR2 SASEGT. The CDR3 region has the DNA TGTGCCAGCAGTGTAAACAGGGGCCTATCCTACGAGCAGTACTTC. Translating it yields CASSVNRGLSYEQYF.

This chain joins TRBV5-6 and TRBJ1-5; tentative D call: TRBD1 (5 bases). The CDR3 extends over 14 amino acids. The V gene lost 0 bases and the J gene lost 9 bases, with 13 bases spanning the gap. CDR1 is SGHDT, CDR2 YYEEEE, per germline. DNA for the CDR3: TGTGCCAGCAGCTTGGGGGGCGCATCACGGCCCCAGCATTTT. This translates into CASSLGGASRPQHF.

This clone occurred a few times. The CDR3 nucleotides are TGTGCCAGTAGTATGAGGACAGGTAGAGAGCAGTACTTC. Translating gives CASSMRTGREQYF. The chain carries TRBV19 and TRBJ2-7; 7 bases are a match to TRBD1. Trimming took 3 bases from V and 7 from J; bases not matched to a gene: 6. Per germline, CDR1 LNHDA and CDR2 SQIVND (reference sequence). This CDR3 is built from 13 residues.

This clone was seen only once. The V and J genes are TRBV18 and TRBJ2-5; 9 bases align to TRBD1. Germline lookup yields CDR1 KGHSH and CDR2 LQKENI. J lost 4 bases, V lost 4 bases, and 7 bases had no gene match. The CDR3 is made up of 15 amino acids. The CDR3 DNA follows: TGTGCCAGCTCACTCACAGGGGGCTTGCCAGAGACCCAGTACTTC. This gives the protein CASSLTGGLPETQYF.

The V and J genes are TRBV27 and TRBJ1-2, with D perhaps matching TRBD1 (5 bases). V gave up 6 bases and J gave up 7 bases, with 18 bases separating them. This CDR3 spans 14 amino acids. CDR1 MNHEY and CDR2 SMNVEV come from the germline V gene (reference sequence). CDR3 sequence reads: CASRPHRGGSGYTF. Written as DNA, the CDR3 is TGTGCCAGCAGACCCCACCGGGGGGGGAGTGGCTACACCTTC.

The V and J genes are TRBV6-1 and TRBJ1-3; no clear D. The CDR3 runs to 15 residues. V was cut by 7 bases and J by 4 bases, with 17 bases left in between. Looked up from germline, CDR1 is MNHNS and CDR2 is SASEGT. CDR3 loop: CASTRGHVKGNTIYF. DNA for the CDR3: TGTGCCAGCACCAGAGGCCATGTCAAAGGAAACACCATATATTTT.

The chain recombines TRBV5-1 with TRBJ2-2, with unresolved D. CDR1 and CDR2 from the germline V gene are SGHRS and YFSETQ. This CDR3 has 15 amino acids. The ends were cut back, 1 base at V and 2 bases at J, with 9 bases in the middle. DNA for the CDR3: TGCGCCAGCAGCTTGTTGCGGCACAACACCGGGGAGCTGTTTTTT. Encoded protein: CASSLLRHNTGELFF.

The CDR3 reads CASSDPGTGSGNTIYF. DNA of the CDR3: TGTGCCAGCAGTGATCCGGGTACCGGCTCTGGAAACACCATATATTTT. This sequence joins TRBV6-1 and TRBJ1-3; D unclear. Trimming took 3 bases from V and 0 from J, leaving 12 bases between them. Looked up from germline, CDR1 is MNHNS and CDR2 is SASEGT. This CDR3 is 16 amino acids long.